Listed below are T cell receptor beta chains from one sample, sequenced in a study of T cells in Graves' hyperthyroidism and ophthalmopathy. TCRdb ran MiXCR on the multiplex PCR reads and lists one entry per CDR3 protein. In the table there are about 360,000 distinct CDR3 sequences, roughly 13% of which are singletons. Sequenced: blood. These receptors were collected from a woman aged 18-29 years with Graves' hyperthyroidism. Each CDR3 is given with its conserved first and last residue. D genes are given only for firm matches. Part of the rows lack a size; the others show once, few, many or a class for expanded clones.

>TRBJ2-5|TRBV6-1|-|many
CASSEGQGGETQYF
TGTGCCAGCAGTGAAGGTCAGGGTGGAGAGACCCAGTACTTC
>TRBJ2-5|TRBV7-3|TRBD2|many
CASSLNEGLATETQYF
TGTGCCAGCAGCTTAAACGAGGGACTAGCGACGGAGACCCAGTACTTC
>TRBJ2-3|TRBV11-2|-|many
CASSVDGSRDTQYF
TGTGCCAGCAGCGTAGACGGTAGCAGGGATACGCAGTATTTT
>TRBJ1-2|TRBV7-3|-|many
CASSPGGATGYTF
TGTGCCAGCAGCCCTGGGGGGGCCACTGGCTACACCTTC
>TRBJ2-7|TRBV19|TRBD1|-
CASSPTGTDSYEQYF
TGTGCCAGTAGTCCAACCGGGACAGACTCCTACGAGCAGTACTTC
>TRBJ1-2|TRBV9|-|-
CASSVESWDEGGGYTF
TGTGCCAGCAGCGTAGAATCATGGGACGAGGGCGGAGGCTACACCTTC
>TRBJ2-3|TRBV3-1|TRBD2|many
CASSQKRGIITDTQYF
TGTGCCAGCAGCCAAAAGCGGGGGATCATTACGGATACGCAGTATTTT
>TRBJ2-1|TRBV6-2/TRBV6-3|-|many
CASSYSIGVNEQFF
TGTGCCAGCAGTTACTCGATAGGTGTTAATGAGCAGTTCTTC
>TRBJ2-7|TRBV6-6|-|many
CASSYSKSGTSYEQYF
TGTGCCAGCAGTTACTCGAAGAGCGGTACTTCCTACGAGCAGTACTTC
>TRBJ2-7|TRBV19|TRBD1|-
CASRGDRGSYEQYF
TGTGCCAGTAGGGGGGACAGGGGCTCCTACGAGCAGTACTTC
>TRBJ1-2|TRBV19|-|few
CASSIPLYRHPGYGYTF
TGTGCCAGTAGTATCCCCCTCTACAGGCACCCGGGCTATGGCTACACCTTC
>TRBJ2-3|TRBV12-3/TRBV12-4|TRBD1|-
CASSLGTGHPSDTQYF
TGTGCCAGCAGTCTGGGGACAGGCCACCCGAGTGATACGCAGTATTTT
>TRBJ1-2|TRBV10-3|-|many
CAISEQGGDGYTF
TGTGCCATCAGTGAACAGGGAGGGGATGGCTACACCTTC
>TRBJ2-5|TRBV11-2|-|many
CASSLVGSIQETQYF
TGTGCCAGCAGCTTAGTAGGCAGCATCCAAGAGACCCAGTACTTC
>TRBJ1-2|TRBV29-1|-|few
CSIDPGANYGYTF
TGCAGCATTGACCCTGGAGCTAACTATGGCTACACCTTC
>TRBJ1-1|TRBV25-1|-|-
CASWGFPQAFF
TGTGCCAGCTGGGGGTTTCCTCAAGCTTTCTTT
>TRBJ2-1|TRBV9|-|-
CASSVKNEQFF
TGTGCCAGCAGCGTAAAAAATGAGCAGTTCTTC
>TRBJ1-1|TRBV28|-|-
CASLQLRGRNTEAFF
TGTGCCAGCCTCCAGCTCCGGGGTCGTAACACTGAAGCTTTCTTT
>TRBJ1-1|TRBV20-1|-|many
CSAKNLQESGEAFF
TGCAGTGCTAAGAATCTTCAGGAGAGTGGTGAAGCTTTCTTT
>TRBJ1-1|TRBV15|-|many
CATSRGEGVGAFF
TGTGCCACCAGCAGAGGGGAGGGGGTTGGAGCTTTCTTT
>TRBJ1-2|TRBV9|-|many
CASSVGPQGNGYTF
TGTGCCAGCAGCGTAGGACCACAGGGTAATGGCTACACCTTC
>TRBJ2-3|TRBV2|-|many
CASSDREADTQYF
TGTGCCAGCAGTGATAGGGAGGCAGATACGCAGTATTTT
>TRBJ2-2|TRBV19|TRBD1|many
CASSMGQGVIGTGELFF
TGTGCCAGTAGTATGGGACAGGGGGTTATTGGAACCGGGGAGCTGTTTTTT
>TRBJ2-1|TRBV7-3|-|many
CASSPTGGVSYNEQFF
TGTGCCAGCAGCCCCACGGGGGGCGTCTCCTACAATGAGCAGTTCTTC
>TRBJ1-2|TRBV20-1|-|many
CSAIFVGQLGYGYTF
TGCAGTGCCATCTTCGTCGGACAGCTCGGCTATGGCTACACCTTC
>TRBJ2-3|TRBV20-1|TRBD2|few
CSASGGGRGGGDTQYF
TGCAGTGCTAGTGGGGGTGGTCGGGGGGGGGGAGATACGCAGTATTTT
>TRBJ1-1|TRBV19|TRBD1|few
CASSPRDRGSNTEAFF
TGTGCCAGTAGCCCCCGGGACAGGGGCTCGAACACTGAAGCTTTCTTT
>TRBJ2-1|TRBV20-1|-|few
CSATSERIYYNEQFF
TGCAGTGCTACCAGCGAACGTATCTATTACAATGAGCAGTTCTTC
>TRBJ2-5|TRBV20-1|-|many
CSARGQVEETQYF
TGCAGTGCTAGAGGGCAGGTAGAGGAGACCCAGTACTTC
>TRBJ2-5|TRBV19|TRBD2|-
CASSGTSGYQETQYF
TGTGCCAGTAGCGGGACTAGCGGATACCAAGAGACCCAGTACTTC